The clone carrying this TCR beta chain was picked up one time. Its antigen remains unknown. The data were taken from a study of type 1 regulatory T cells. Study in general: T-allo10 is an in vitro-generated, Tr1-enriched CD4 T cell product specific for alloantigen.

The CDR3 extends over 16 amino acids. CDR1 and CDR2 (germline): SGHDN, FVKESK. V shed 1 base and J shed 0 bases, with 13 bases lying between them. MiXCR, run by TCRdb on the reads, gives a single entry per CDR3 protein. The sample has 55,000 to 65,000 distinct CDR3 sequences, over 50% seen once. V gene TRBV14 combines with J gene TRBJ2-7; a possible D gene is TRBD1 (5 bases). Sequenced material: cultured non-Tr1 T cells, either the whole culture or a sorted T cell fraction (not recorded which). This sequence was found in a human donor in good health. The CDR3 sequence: CASSQVGRLSSYEQYF. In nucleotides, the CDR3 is TGTGCCAGCAGCCAAGTGGGGCGCCTGAGCTCCTACGAGCAGTACTTC. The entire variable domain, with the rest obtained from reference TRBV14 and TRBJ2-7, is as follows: EAGVTQFPSHSVIEKGQTVTLRCDPISGHDNLYWYRRVMGKEIKFLLHFVKESKQDESGMPNNRFLAERTGGTYSTLKVQPAELEDSGVYFCASSQVGRLSSYEQYFGPGTRLTVT.